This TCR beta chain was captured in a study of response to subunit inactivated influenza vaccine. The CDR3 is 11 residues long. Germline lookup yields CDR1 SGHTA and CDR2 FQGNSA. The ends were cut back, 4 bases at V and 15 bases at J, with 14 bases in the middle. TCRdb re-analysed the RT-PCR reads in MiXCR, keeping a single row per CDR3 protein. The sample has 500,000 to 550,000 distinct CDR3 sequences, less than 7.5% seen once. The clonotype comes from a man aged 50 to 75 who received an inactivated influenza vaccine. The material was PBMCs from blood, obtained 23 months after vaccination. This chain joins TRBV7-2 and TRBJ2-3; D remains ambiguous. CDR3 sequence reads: CASSSQKRVYF. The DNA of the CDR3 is TGTGCCAGCAGCTCCCAAAAGCGTGTATATTTT. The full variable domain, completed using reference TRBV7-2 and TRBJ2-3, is GAGVSQSPSNKVTEKGKDVELRCDPISGHTALYWYRQSLGQGLEFLIYFQGNSAPDKSGLPSDRFSAERTGGSVSTLTIQRTQQEDSAVYLCASSSQKRVYFGPGTRLTVL.